The 13 T cell receptor beta chains below were found in one sample sequenced in a study of T cells expressing NK-cell markers. TCRdb reanalyzed the 5' RACE reads and collapses them to one entry per CDR3 protein, without DNA. The sample includes 90,000 to 130,000 distinct CDR3 sequences. What was sequenced was blood T cells: a sorted CD56 or NKG2C T cell subset, CD4+ or CD8+ T cells, or bulk PBMC T cells (not recorded which). All receptors derive from a woman aged 18 to 75 in good health.

This sequence joins TRBV6-5 and TRBJ2-2; TCRdb gives TRBD1 as the D gene, but with no DNA this cannot be confirmed. Germline-derived CDR1 and CDR2 are MNHEY and SVGAGI. This CDR3 is built from 14 residues. The CDR3 protein is CASSYRGGFGELFF.

V is TRBV7-6 and J is TRBJ2-7; the D call from TCRdb, TRBD2, cannot be confirmed without DNA. Germline loops: CDR1 SGHVS, CDR2 FNYEAQ. The CDR3 runs 16 residues. The CDR3 region is CASSPGLAGGPDEQYF.

The V call is TRBV12-3 or TRBV12-4, the J call TRBJ2-1; TCRdb selects TRBD1, and the lack of DNA leaves this call unchecked. The CDR3 is made up of 14 amino acids. The CDR3: CASSPDRGSDEQFF.

The gene calls are TRBV7-9 and TRBJ1-1; as DNA is missing, the TRBD1 call by TCRdb cannot be tested. Germline-derived CDR1 and CDR2 are SEHNR and FQNEAQ (reference sequence). The CDR3 is 14 amino acids. The CDR3 here is CASSSRTGNTEAFF.

The rearrangement uses TRBV29-1 and TRBJ2-3; checking the TCRdb D call of TRBD2 is not possible without DNA. CDR3 length: 15 amino acids. Germline V lookup: CDR1 SQVTM, CDR2 ANQGSEA. The CDR3 is CSVVGLAETTDTQYF.

The chain has TRBV5-1 and TRBJ2-1; the D call of TRBD2 rests on TCRdb alone, since no DNA is present to check it. The CDR3 has 19 amino acids. Germline V CDR1 and CDR2: SGHRS, YFSETQ. The CDR3 loop reads CASSPLLAGGLSSYNEQFF.

V usage is TRBV4-2 and J usage is TRBJ1-2. In germline, CDR1 is LGHNA, CDR2 YNFKEQ. CDR3 size: 16 residues. The CDR3: CASSQEVGSGSYGYTF.

CDR3 in amino acids: CASSPGRTSTDTQYF. V is TRBV7-8 and J is TRBJ2-3; the TCRdb call, TRBD1, lacks DNA for checking. The CDR3 length is 15 residues. The V gene's germline CDR1 is SGHVS and CDR2 FQNEAQ.

This chain joins TRBV12-3 or TRBV12-4 and TRBJ2-1; the D call from TCRdb, TRBD1, cannot be confirmed without DNA. The CDR3 contains 13 residues. CDR3 sequence: CASRRQGTDEQFF.

V and J are TRBV20-1 and TRBJ2-5; TCRdb's D gene call, TRBD2, goes unchecked for lack of DNA. The germline V gene has CDR1 DFQATT and CDR2 SNEGSKA (reference sequence). The CDR3 is made up of 16 amino acids. CDR3 sequence reads: CSARGSRTSIEETQYF.

The chain recombines TRBV6-2 or TRBV6-3 with TRBJ2-2; absent DNA, TCRdb's TRBD2 call cannot be checked. The CDR3 is made up of 17 amino acids. Germline assignment: CDR1 MNHEY and CDR2 SVGEGT. The CDR3 here is CASRTFLAGSNTGELFF.

J is TRBJ2-1 and V is TRBV27. The germline CDR1 and CDR2 sequences are MNHEY and SMNVEV (reference sequence). The CDR3 spans 15 residues. This chain's CDR3 is CASSLGWGSYNEQFF.

The rearrangement links TRBV29-1 to TRBJ1-1. Germline loops: CDR1 SQVTM, CDR2 ANQGSEA. The CDR3 sequence is 14 residues long. CDR3 sequence reads: CSGTLAASGTEAFF.